This T cell receptor (beta chain) was profiled in a study of T cell responses to AZD1222 COVID-19 vaccine (dated by TCRdb to the early 2020s). Notes on the research overall: TCR sequencing was performed for roughly 250 trial participants, of whom roughly 200 were given two doses of AZD1222 and 26 were given two doses of MenACWY control vaccine. Enrollment into the trials was organized by age into subgroups of 18-55, 56-69 and 70-plus years, and those subgroups contained approximately 160, 26 and 62 TCR-sequenced participants, respectively. Study-wide findings and limitations: Most participants were white British and females outnumbered males, and the authors suggested that clonal diversity may have been underestimated. Nearly half of unique spike-specific TCRs reportedly recognized epitopes outside regions mutated in the B.1.351 and B.1.1.7 variants. In the small 56-69-year group, the increase in depth fell short of significance, most likely because of low power. After two AZD1222 doses, both the breadth and the depth of spike-specific TCRs were significantly higher than at day 0 and than in MenACWY recipients. The whole spike protein was spanned by vaccine-associated CD4 TCRs, and dominant responses were seen in regions 160-218 and 743-854. Because no samples from the day 14 peak response were available, repertoires could be characterized only after the peak T cell response. Only 5 to 7 AZD1222 recipients were SARS-CoV-2 seropositive at baseline, limiting conclusions about previously exposed vaccinees.

The CDR3 regions of human TCRbeta chains were subjected to immunosequencing. In the source study's methods: Repertoire TCRs were matched against a reference library of SARS-CoV-2-specific TCRs generated with the MIRA antigen-specificity platform. Breadth was defined as the fraction of unique TCRs that were SARS-CoV-2-associated, and depth was defined as the fraction of total T cells that were SARS-CoV-2-associated. Using the MIRA data, each spike-specific TCR was assigned both to the spike region to which the TCR was reactive and to a CD4 or CD8 class. Log10-transformed breadth and depth values were compared by one-way ANOVA with Sidak's multiple comparisons tests. TCRdb limited this immuneACCESS table to in-frame rearrangements with V and J called. A share of clones is missing; checked studies link under half to unresolved V genes, and the rest is unexplained. The V and J calls and clone size are taken from that table; D and trimming were inferred from the DNA. Across this sample there are roughly 130,000 clones, with approximately 90% seen only once. Jointly, the top ten make up 4% of the sample.

The sample's time point label, decoded: about 28 days (+/-7) after the second vaccine dose. AZD1222 recipients given second doses at about 4 weeks or at about 12 weeks were pooled, since spike-specific TCR depth and breadth were not found to differ between the two schedules. Samples from vaccinated people were obtained from the UK trials COV001 and COV002, which included a single-blind randomized controlled phase 2/3 trial of AZD1222 (ChAdOx1 nCoV-19) in healthy adults. For TCRbeta chain sequencing, PBMC samples were collected from trial participants at day 0 and at day 28 after the second dose. A word on this clone: What antigen it recognizes has not been identified. Base qualities were left out, and no much larger clone turns up one base away.

Its CDR3 holds 16 amino acids, cysteine through phenylalanine. The DNA shown is the 48-base CDR3, in frame from base 1. The trim is 2 bases for V and 4 bases for J, with a gap of 16 bases between the germline ends. CDR1 SEHNR and CDR2 FQNEAQ are derived from the germline V gene (reference sequence). The starting material was peripheral blood, obtained 28 days after the second AZD1222 dose. This sequence was found in an adult who received the AZD1222 COVID-19 vaccine. The V and J genes are TRBV7-9 and TRBJ2-3; no D gene call is confident. The nucleotide sequence reads TGTGCCAGCAGCTTATCGATGGGTCTCGGTGCAGATACGCAGTATTTT. This is translated as CASSLSMGLGADTQYF.